This T cell receptor (beta chain) emerged from a study of CD8 T cells in Susac syndrome. CD8+ and CD4+ T cells taken from blood had their TCR beta sequenced. Between the trimmed V and J ends, which lost 3 bases and 5 bases, there was a span of 14 bases. CDR3 size: 15 residues. Germline V CDR1 and CDR2: SGHTA, FQGTGA. The RNA, about 0.45 to 1 ug, was put through reverse transcription using random hexamers. The amplification used immunoSEQ multiplex PCR on TCR beta CDR3; it spanned 54 Vbeta and 13 Jbeta. TCRdb used MiXCR to reprocess the immunoSEQ multiplex PCR reads, holding one entry per CDR3 protein. The profile shows some 100,000 distinct CDR3 sequences, around 93% of them singletons.

The sample comprised CD8+ T cells from PBMCs. The TCR originated in a human donor in good health. The V gene is TRBV7-3, the J gene TRBJ2-1, with D perhaps TRBD1 (5 bases). DNA for the CDR3: TGTGCCAGCAGCTTTAGGCCGACAGTGGACAATGAGCAGTTCTTC. Amino acid sequence: CASSFRPTVDNEQFF.